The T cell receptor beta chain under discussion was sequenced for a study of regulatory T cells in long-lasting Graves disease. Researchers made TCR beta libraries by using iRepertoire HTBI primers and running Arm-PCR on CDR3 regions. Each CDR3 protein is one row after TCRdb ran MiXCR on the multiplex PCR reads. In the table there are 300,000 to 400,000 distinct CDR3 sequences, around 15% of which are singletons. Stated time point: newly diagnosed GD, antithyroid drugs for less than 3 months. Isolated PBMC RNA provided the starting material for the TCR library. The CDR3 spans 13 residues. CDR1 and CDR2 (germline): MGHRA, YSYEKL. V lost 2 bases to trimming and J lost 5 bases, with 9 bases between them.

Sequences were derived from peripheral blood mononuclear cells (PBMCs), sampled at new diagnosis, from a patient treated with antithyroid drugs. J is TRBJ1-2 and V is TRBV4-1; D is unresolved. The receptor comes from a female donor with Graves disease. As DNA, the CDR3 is TGCGCCAGCAGCCAAACAGTCCTTTATGGCTACACCTTC. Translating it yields CASSQTVLYGYTF.